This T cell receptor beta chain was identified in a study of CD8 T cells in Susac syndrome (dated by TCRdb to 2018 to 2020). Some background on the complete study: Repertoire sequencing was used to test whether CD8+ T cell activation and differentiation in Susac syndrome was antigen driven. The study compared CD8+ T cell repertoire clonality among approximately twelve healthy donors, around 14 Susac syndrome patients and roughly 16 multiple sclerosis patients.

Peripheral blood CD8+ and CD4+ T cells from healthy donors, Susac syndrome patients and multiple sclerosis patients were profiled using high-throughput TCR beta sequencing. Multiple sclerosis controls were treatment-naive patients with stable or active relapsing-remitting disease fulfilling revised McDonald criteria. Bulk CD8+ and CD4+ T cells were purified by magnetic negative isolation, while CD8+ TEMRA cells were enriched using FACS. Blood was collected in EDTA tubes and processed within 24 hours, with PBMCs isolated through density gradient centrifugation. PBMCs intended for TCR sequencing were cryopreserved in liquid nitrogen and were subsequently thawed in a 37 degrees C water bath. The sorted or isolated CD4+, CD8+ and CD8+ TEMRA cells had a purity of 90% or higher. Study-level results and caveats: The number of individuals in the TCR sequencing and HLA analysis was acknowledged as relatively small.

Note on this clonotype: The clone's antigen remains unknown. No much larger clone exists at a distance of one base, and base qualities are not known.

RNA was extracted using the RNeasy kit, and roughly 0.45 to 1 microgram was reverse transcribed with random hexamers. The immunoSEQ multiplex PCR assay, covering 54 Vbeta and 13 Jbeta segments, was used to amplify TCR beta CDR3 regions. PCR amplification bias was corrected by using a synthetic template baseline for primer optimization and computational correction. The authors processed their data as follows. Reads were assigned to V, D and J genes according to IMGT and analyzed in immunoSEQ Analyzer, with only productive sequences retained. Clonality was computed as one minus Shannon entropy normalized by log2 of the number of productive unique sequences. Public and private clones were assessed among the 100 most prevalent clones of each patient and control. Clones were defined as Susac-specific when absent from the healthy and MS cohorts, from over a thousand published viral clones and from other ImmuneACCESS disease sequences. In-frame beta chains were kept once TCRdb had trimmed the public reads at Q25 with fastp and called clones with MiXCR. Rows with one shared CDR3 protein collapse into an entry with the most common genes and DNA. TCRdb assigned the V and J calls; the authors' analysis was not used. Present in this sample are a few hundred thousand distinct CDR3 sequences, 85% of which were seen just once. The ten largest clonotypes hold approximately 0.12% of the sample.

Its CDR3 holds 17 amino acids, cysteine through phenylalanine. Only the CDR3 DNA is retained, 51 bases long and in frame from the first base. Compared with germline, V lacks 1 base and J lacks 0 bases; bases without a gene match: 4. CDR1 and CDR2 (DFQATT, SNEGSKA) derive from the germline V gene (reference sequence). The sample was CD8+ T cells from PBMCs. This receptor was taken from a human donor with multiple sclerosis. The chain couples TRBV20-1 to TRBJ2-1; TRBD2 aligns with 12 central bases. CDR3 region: CSARGLAGDFSYNEQFF. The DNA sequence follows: TGCAGTGCTAGAGGACTAGCGGGAGACTTCTCCTACAATGAGCAGTTCTTC.